This T cell receptor (beta chain) was obtained from a study of brain T cells in children with intractable seizures (dated by TCRdb to about 2021). Broadly, across the study: Resected brain tissue from about 48 pediatric epilepsy surgery cases was initially screened for immune gene transcripts with a NanoString immunology panel. Among the roughly twelve selected surgery cases, eight also had pre-surgery blood sequenced, leaving four with brain tissue only.

The immunoSEQ assay was used to generate TCR beta chain sequences from genomic DNA. For the original study's pipeline: CDR3 sequences that did not begin with the conserved framework cysteine at position 104 were removed manually. Clonality was calculated as one minus the normalized Shannon's Diversity Index, with values ranging from 0 (maximal diversity) to 1 (oligoclonal). Chi-squared comparison-of-proportions tests were used to check whether the frequency of the same CDR3 differed between samples, for example brain versus blood. Public clonotypes were identified through searches of immuneACCESS, and similarity to known antiviral clonotypes was evaluated with the VDJdb browser. In its TCRdb copy, this immuneACCESS table keeps in-frame sequences only and misses some clones. Where compared with another copy, unresolved V genes explain less than half of these, and the others have no known cause. That table gives V, J and clone size, and the DNA gave D and trimming. The sample includes hundreds of thousands of clones, with 85% to 95% observed a single time. Roughly 5.7% of the sample lies in the top ten.

As for this clone: The antigen it recognizes is unknown. No qualities accompany the bases; no much larger clone lies one base away.

Trimming takes 4 bases off V and 7 bases off J; junction bases not matched to a gene: 13. From its cysteine to its phenylalanine, the CDR3 spans 16 amino acids. The retained sequence is limited to the CDR3, 48 bases, with the frame set at the first base. CDR1 and CDR2 were assigned from the germline V gene as SGHRS and YFSETQ. Study-level results and caveats: Viral specificity was inferred only from CDR3 sequence similarity, and patients' HCMV serostatus was unknown. Because sequencing depth differed between pre- and post-surgery blood, the absence of clones from the pre-surgery sample may reflect undersampling.

The time point label, read with the paper, signifies: blood from clinic visit 5 months post-surgery; TSC patient then seizure free. The surgery cases showing the highest brain T cell transcript signatures were chosen for TCR beta chain sequencing of brain tissue and, when available, of blood. Before surgery, the patients had been given at least one anti-epileptic drug. The TCR-sequenced patients were children whose drug-resistant epilepsy was caused by tuberous sclerosis complex, focal cortical dysplasia, Rasmussen encephalitis or hemimegalencephaly. Bulk genomic DNA was isolated from unsorted brain tissue and whole blood using the Monarch genomic DNA purification kit.

The receptor was derived from a boy under two years old with tuberous sclerosis and intractable seizures. Rearrangement joined TRBV5-1 to TRBJ2-1, and TRBD2 matches 8 of the central bases. The input for sequencing was peripheral blood, taken approximately 5 months after surgery. The sequenced DNA: TGCGCCAGCAGCCCCTTGGGAGCGGGAGAGAGGAATGAGCAGTTCTTC. This sequence encodes CASSPLGAGERNEQFF.